What follows describes a single TCR beta chain. The antigen is undetermined. The V and J ends lost 11 bases and 4 bases respectively, with 23 bases between them. Germline lookup yields CDR1 MNHNS and CDR2 SASEGT. The CDR3 is 15 amino acids. The sample comes from a study of cytomegalovirus exposure and HLA in healthy donors. Study context: In an earlier analysis, 117 million unique TCR beta sequences were found from 150 million to 200 million T cells. Whole-study results and caveats: A link between a missense DCLRE1C variant and TCR beta V- and J-gene trimming emerged from a later analysis. A later analysis found that most CMV-associated TCR beta chains appeared HLA-restricted.

The primer mix had 60 Vbeta and 13 Jbeta primers. Clones were sequenced by immunoSEQ multiplex PCR, and TCRdb holds only the in-frame ones, with some missing. The sample carries 100,000 to 150,000 clones, over 60% recorded once. Sequencing was done on a sample of PBMCs. This chain connects TRBV6-1 to TRBJ1-2; weak D call: TRBD1 (5 bases). This TCR derives from a man aged 50 to 59 in good health and CMV-seronegative. In DNA form, the CDR3 reads TGTGCCGGGGGGAGCGGGAGAGGAGATATCTATGGCTACACCTTC. This sequence encodes CAGGSGRGDIYGYTF.